What follows are 22 T cell receptor beta chains derived from one specimen sequenced in a study of cytomegalovirus exposure and HLA in healthy donors. This table comes from immunoSEQ multiplex PCR, and its TCRdb copy is limited to in-frame clones, with some not included. Here the sample spans 150,000 to 200,000 clones, 96% being singletons. Material: PBMCs. These receptors all come from a young woman in good health and CMV-seronegative.

The J gene is TRBJ2-1, the V gene TRBV6-5; the match to TRBD2 covers 9 bases. The CDR3 totals 13 residues. Trimming removed 8 bases from V and 2 bases from J; junction bases left unmatched: 1. Germline lookup yields CDR1 MNHEY and CDR2 SVGAGI. This CDR3 reads CASASGAYNEQFF. For the CDR3, the DNA is TGTGCCAGCGCTAGCGGGGCCTACAATGAGCAGTTCTTC.

The J gene is TRBJ1-2, the V gene TRBV7-9; D ambiguous. V was shortened by 1 base and J by 6 bases, with 15 bases between the two germline ends. Germline V CDR1 and CDR2: SEHNR, FQNEAQ (reference sequence). The CDR3 contains 15 residues. CDR3 loop: CASSLVGISSDGYTF. The CDR3 coding sequence is TGTGCCAGCAGCTTAGTGGGGATTAGTAGCGATGGCTACACCTTC.

This chain joins TRBV11-2 and TRBJ2-7; 7 bases line up with TRBD1. CDR1 is SGHAT and CDR2 is FQNNGV in the germline V gene. With V trimmed by 5 bases and J by 2 bases, 6 bases remained unmatched. The CDR3 is 14 amino acids. CDR3 residues: CASSPSTGAYEQYF. The CDR3 nucleotides read TGTGCCAGCAGCCCATCAACAGGGGCCTACGAGCAGTACTTC.

The chain combines TRBV30 with TRBJ2-2; weak D call: TRBD1 (5 bases). V dropped 0 bases and J dropped 6 bases, with 11 bases sitting between them. This CDR3 has 14 residues. Germline CDR1 is GTSNPN and CDR2 is SVGIG (reference sequence). CDR3 bases: TGTGCCTGGAGTGTACGCAGGGTGGCCGGGGAGCTGTTTTTT. This translates into CAWSVRRVAGELFF. Full variable domain (missing parts from reference TRBV30 and TRBJ2-2): SQTIHQWPATLVQPVGSPLSLECTVEGTSNPNLYWYRQAAGRGLQLLFYSVGIGQISSEVPQNLSASRPQDRQFILSSKKLLLSDSGFYLCAWSVRRVAGELFFGEGSRLTVL.

The rearrangement joins TRBV7-2 to TRBJ2-3, with 8 bases lining up with TRBD1. V lost 4 bases, J lost 6 bases, and 6 bases stayed unmatched. Germline V CDR1 and CDR2: SGHTA, FQGNSA. The CDR3 has 14 residues. CDR3 in DNA: TGTGCCAGCAGCTCTGGACAGGGTCGGGATACGCAGTATTTT. This gives the protein CASSSGQGRDTQYF.

The DNA of the CDR3 is TGCGCCAGCAGCCAAGGCGTCGGGACAGGGATCTATGGCTACACCTTC. Protein product: CASSQGVGTGIYGYTF. The J gene is TRBJ1-2, the V gene TRBV4-3; TRBD1 matches at 9 bases. Germline V gene sequence: CDR1 LGHNA, CDR2 YSLEER. The CDR3 sequence is 16 residues long. V trimming: 1 base; J trimming: 4 bases; junction bases outside the gene matches: 7.

This chain joins TRBV6-1 and TRBJ2-1; 9 nucleotides line up with TRBD1. CDR3 length: 13 residues. The ends lost 3 bases at V and 6 bases at J; junction bases unmatched: 0. Germline V gene sequence: CDR1 MNHNS, CDR2 SASEGT. CDR3 in amino acids: CASSEGQGNEQFF. The CDR3 nucleotides are TGTGCCAGCAGTGAGGGACAGGGCAATGAGCAGTTCTTC.

The V gene is TRBV18, the J gene TRBJ1-4; D call uncertain. Germline CDR1 KGHSH, CDR2 LQKENI. This CDR3 contains 11 residues. V lost 3 bases and J 9 bases, leaving 5 bases between the germline ends. For the CDR3, the DNA is TGTGCCAGCTCACCGGGCCAAAAACTGTTTTTT. Translation gives CASSPGQKLFF.

The chain has TRBV5-1 and TRBJ2-1, with 11 bases matching TRBD1. Germline trimming cut 4 bases from V and 16 bases from J; bases unmatched to any gene: 10. Germline V CDR1 and CDR2: SGHRS, YFSETQ. This CDR3 region has 13 residues. The DNA for the CDR3 is TGCGCCAGCAGCCTAGGGACAGGGGGTGCCGAATTCTTC. Amino acid sequence: CASSLGTGGAEFF.

The DNA of the CDR3 is TGTGCCAGCAGCGGCCTTAAGGGGCGGGGCCCCTTCACGCAGTATTTT. Amino acids: CASSGLKGRGPFTQYF. The rearrangement uses TRBV7-6 and TRBJ2-3; the D gene is possibly TRBD2 (6 bases). CDR1 is SGHVS, CDR2 FNYEAQ, per germline. The V end was cut by 5 bases, the J end by 9 bases, with 24 bases between. The CDR3 is 16 residues long.

The rearrangement uses TRBV11-2 and TRBJ1-2; D is uncertain. The CDR3 extends over 13 amino acids. Germline lookup yields CDR1 SGHAT and CDR2 FQNNGV. Between the trimmed V and J ends, which lost 1 base and 0 bases, there was a span of 3 bases. CDR3 sequence (DNA): TGTGCCAGCAGCTTAGGAGCTAACTATGGCTACACCTTC. It codes for CASSLGANYGYTF.

This rearrangement joins TRBV5-1 to TRBJ1-1; 7 bases agree with TRBD1. The germline V gene encodes CDR1 SGHRS and CDR2 YFSETQ. With V trimmed by 4 bases and J by 7 bases, 10 bases remained unmatched. There are 14 residues in the CDR3. CDR3 DNA sequence: TGCGCCAGCAGCGAGGGACAGTCAGGGGGTGAAGCTTTCTTT. This gives the protein CASSEGQSGGEAFF.

This clone was seen only once. The V and J genes are TRBV9 and TRBJ2-7; the match to TRBD2 covers 8 bases. This CDR3 spans 15 amino acids. Germline V gene sequence: CDR1 SGDLS, CDR2 YYNGEE. V was clipped by 0 bases and J by 6 bases; unmatched bases: 8. CDR3 bases: TGTGCCAGCAGCGTAGGATCGGGGGGGGCAGCCGAGCAGTACTTC. This codes for CASSVGSGGAAEQYF. Variable domain in full (rest from reference TRBV9 and TRBJ2-7): DSGVTQTPKHLITATGQRVTLRCSPRSGDLSVYWYQQSLDQGLQFLIQYYNGEERAKGNILERFSAQQFPDLHSELNLSSLELGDSALYFCASSVGSGGAAEQYFGPGTRLTVT.

This chain joins TRBV27 and TRBJ2-7; 7 bases map to TRBD1. Trimming took 4 bases from V and 4 from J; bases not matched to a gene: 7. Germline V gene lookup returns CDR1 MNHEY and CDR2 SMNVEV (reference sequence). The CDR3 sequence is 14 residues long. Here the CDR3 DNA reads TGTGCCAGCAGTTCCAGGGGGATGTCGTACGAGCAGTACTTC. This codes for CASSSRGMSYEQYF.

The rearrangement uses TRBV4-3 and TRBJ1-4; 7 bases line up with TRBD1. Germline V gives CDR1 LGHNA, CDR2 YSLEER. The V gene end was trimmed by 6 bases and the J gene end by 4 bases; junction bases not matched to a gene: 5. This CDR3 contains 14 residues. The DNA for the CDR3 is TGCGCCAGCAGTAGGGACAGCTATAATGAAAAACTGTTTTTT. Its protein is CASSRDSYNEKLFF.

The chain links TRBV20-1 to TRBJ2-5; 7 bases fit TRBD2. The germline V gene encodes CDR1 DFQATT and CDR2 SNEGSKA (reference sequence). The CDR3 sequence is 11 residues long. J gave up 3 bases and V 6 bases, and 1 base lay outside the gene matches. DNA for the CDR3: TGCAGTGCCCGGGGGGAAGAGACCCAGTACTTC. Its translation: CSARGEETQYF.

The chain has TRBV4-2 and TRBJ2-7; TRBD1 aligns across 9 bases. The CDR3 has 15 amino acids. Germline CDR1 LGHNA, CDR2 YNFKEQ. J lost 2 bases, V lost 2 bases, and 4 bases had no gene match. CDR3: CASSQTGTGTYEQYF. The CDR3 region has the DNA TGTGCCAGCAGCCAAACCGGGACAGGGACCTACGAGCAGTACTTC.

V is TRBV18 and J is TRBJ2-7; TRBD2 matches 12 bases. This CDR3 is 14 amino acids long. V lost 3 bases, J lost 6 bases, and 3 bases stayed unmatched. CDR1 is KGHSH and CDR2 is LQKENI in the germline V gene. CDR3 nucleotide sequence: TGTGCCAGCTCACCGACTAGCGGGGGCACCGAGCAGTACTTC. It encodes CASSPTSGGTEQYF.

The chain couples TRBV5-1 to TRBJ1-4, with 8 bases identical to TRBD1. Per germline, CDR1 SGHRS and CDR2 YFSETQ. With 0 bases clipped from V and 0 bases from J, the junction kept 1 base outside the gene matches. The CDR3 has 16 amino acids. The CDR3 here is CASSLGQGSTNEKLFF. The DNA of the CDR3 is TGCGCCAGCAGCTTGGGACAGGGGTCAACTAATGAAAAACTGTTTTTT.

The chain carries TRBV4-3 and TRBJ2-2; D perhaps matches TRBD1 (6 bases). This CDR3 has 16 amino acids. Germline CDR1 LGHNA, CDR2 YSLEER. Deletions cut 0 bases from V and 5 bases from J, with 13 bases between. The CDR3: CASSQEGRGWTGELFF. CDR3 nucleotides: TGCGCCAGCAGCCAAGAGGGCAGGGGATGGACCGGGGAGCTGTTTTTT.

The V gene is TRBV27, the J gene TRBJ1-2; 11 nucleotides match TRBD1. Germline V lookup: CDR1 MNHEY, CDR2 SMNVEV (reference sequence). The CDR3 is 17 amino acids. V shed 0 bases, J shed 4 bases, and the junction held 7 bases outside the gene matches. The CDR3 DNA reads TGTGCCAGCAGTTTATCGAAGTCGGGACAGGGGGGCTATGGCTACACCTTC. This gives the protein CASSLSKSGQGGYGYTF.

The rearrangement joins TRBV5-4 to TRBJ2-1; 7 nucleotides align to TRBD2. The V gene's germline CDR1 is SGHNT and CDR2 YYREEE (reference sequence). J gave up 6 bases and V 2 bases, and 5 bases lay outside the gene matches. This CDR3 region has 14 residues. This chain's CDR3 is CASSFIASGNEQFF. As DNA, the CDR3 is TGTGCCAGCAGCTTCATCGCTAGCGGCAATGAGCAGTTCTTC.